The subject of this entry is one T cell receptor beta chain. Its antigen is still unknown. Losses at the gene ends were 4 bases for V and 5 bases for J; bases not matched to a gene: 10. Per germline, CDR1 SGHRS and CDR2 YFSETQ. The CDR3 sequence is 16 residues long. Researchers ran the PCR with 60 Vbeta and 13 Jbeta primers. Profiling relied on immunoSEQ multiplex PCR, and the TCRdb table lists in-frame clones only, not all of them. The sample table sets out 150,000 or so clones. The source of the sample is a study of cytomegalovirus exposure and HLA in healthy donors. Notes on the study in general: The authors later linked a missense DCLRE1C variant to TCR beta V- and J-gene trimming. TCR beta sequences reportedly predicted most subjects' HLA-A and HLA-B alleles accurately. A later look showed TCR association rates differing by HLA locus, highest for DRB1 and lowest for HLA-C. The majority of CMV-associated TCR beta chains were reported as apparently HLA-restricted in a later analysis.

The sequencing input was PBMCs. This chain links TRBV5-1 with TRBJ2-2; 8 bases are a match to TRBD1. This TCR came from a man aged 25-40 years in good health and CMV-seronegative. The CDR3 nucleotides read TGCGCCAGCAGCCAAAGGGCACAGGGGGATACCGGGGAGCTGTTTTTT. Protein sequence: CASSQRAQGDTGELFF. Filled out from reference TRBV5-1 and TRBJ2-2, the complete variable domain reads KAGVTQTPRYLIKTRGQQVTLSCSPISGHRSVSWYQQTPGQGLQFLFEYFSETQRNKGNFPGRFSGRQFSNSRSEMNVSTLELGDSALYLCASSQRAQGDTGELFFGEGSRLTVL.